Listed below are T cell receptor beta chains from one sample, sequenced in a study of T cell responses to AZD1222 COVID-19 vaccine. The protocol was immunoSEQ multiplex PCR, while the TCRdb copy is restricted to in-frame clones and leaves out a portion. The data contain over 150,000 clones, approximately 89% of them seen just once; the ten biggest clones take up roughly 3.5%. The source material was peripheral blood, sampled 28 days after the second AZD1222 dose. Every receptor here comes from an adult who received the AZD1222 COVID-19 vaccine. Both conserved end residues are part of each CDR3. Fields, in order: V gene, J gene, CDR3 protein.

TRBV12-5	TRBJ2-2	CASGFAQGGNTGELFF
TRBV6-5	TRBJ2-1	CASSYSSGGSHNEQFF
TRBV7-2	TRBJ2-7	CASSPQQGPFYEQYF
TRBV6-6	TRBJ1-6	CASSARGADSPLHF
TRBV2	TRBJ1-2	CASTPSGNYGYTF
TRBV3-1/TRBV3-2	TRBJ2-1	CASSRAGTTLYNEQFF
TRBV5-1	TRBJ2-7	CASSLSRGLHEQYF
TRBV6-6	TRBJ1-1	CASSYSLTNTEAFF
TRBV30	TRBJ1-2	CAWTKGAKVSYTF
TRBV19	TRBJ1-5	CASGHGDQPQHF
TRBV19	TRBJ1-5	CASSIYGVDQPQHF
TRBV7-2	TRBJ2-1	CASSLASASYNEQFF
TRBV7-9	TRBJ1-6	CASSLGAEAPLHF
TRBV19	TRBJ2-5	CASSIVTGTPQETQYF
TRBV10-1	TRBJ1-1	CASSDARGGHTEAFF
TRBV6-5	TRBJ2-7	CASRAHGPPYEQYF
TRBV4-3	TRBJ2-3	CASSHRTSGRAPDTQYF
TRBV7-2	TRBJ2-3	CASSLVGGGVTDTQYF
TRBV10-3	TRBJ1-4	CAISESEQGVNEKLFF
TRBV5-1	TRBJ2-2	CASSLADRAGELFF
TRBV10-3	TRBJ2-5	CAISDIGQGRPKETQYF
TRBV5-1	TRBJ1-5	CASSLGTGDTNQPQHF
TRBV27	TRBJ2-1	CASSLRPRAVNEQFF
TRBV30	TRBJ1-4	CAWTAAGSDEKLFF
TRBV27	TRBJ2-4	CASSRWTGQAKNIQYF
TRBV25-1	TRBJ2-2	CASTMTSANTGELFF
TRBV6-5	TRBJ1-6	CASSYSPGNSPLHF
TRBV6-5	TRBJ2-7	CASTGAGPSYEQYF
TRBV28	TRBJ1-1	CASLKAGPGAFF
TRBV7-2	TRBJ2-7	CASSHRDGLPYEQYF